This TCR beta chain was observed in a study of T-cell reconstitution after alpha-beta-depleted transplantation in children. Study-level results: Reportedly, only several hundred clones from non-depleted graft cells drove alpha-beta T-cell counts at about two months. Most T-cell counts and diversity one year after the transplant came from T cells that were newly produced.

TCRbeta library construction was performed incorporating unique molecular identifiers. TCRdb itself ran the PCR reads through MiXCR, one entry per CDR3 protein. The sample gives about 240,000 distinct CDR3 sequences, about a quarter of which show up once; more than 2% is in the top ten. After removal of 5 bases from V and 5 bases from J, the junction contained 7 bases not matched to a gene. The CDR3 loop spans 15 amino acids. CDR1 is SGHTA, CDR2 FQGNSA, per germline. With regard to this clonotype: The target antigen is unknown.

The origin of this receptor is a girl aged 2 to 9 with Fanconi anemia, due to receive a stem cell transplant. The chain employs TRBV7-2 and TRBJ2-1, with TRBD2 matching 9 bases. This specimen consisted of PBMCs, obtained before TCRalphabeta/CD19-depleted stem cell transplant. The chain's CDR3 is CASSGSGGLNNEQFF. CDR3 coding DNA: TGTGCCAGCAGCGGTAGCGGGGGCTTAAACAATGAGCAGTTCTTC.